These 10 T cell receptor beta chains were sequenced from one sample in a study of T cell responses to AZD1222 COVID-19 vaccine. This table comes from immunoSEQ multiplex PCR, and its TCRdb copy is limited to in-frame clones, with some not included. The sample gives approximately 120,000 clones, around 87% of which show up once; around 4.6% is in the top ten. The sample here was peripheral blood, taken 28 days after the second AZD1222 dose. The receptors derive from an adult who received the AZD1222 COVID-19 vaccine.

V is TRBV7-9 and J is TRBJ1-2, with D hard to call. CDR3 size: 14 residues. V was clipped by 1 base and J by 8 bases, with 14 bases between them. CDR1 and CDR2 (germline): SEHNR, FQNEAQ (reference sequence). CDR3 in amino acids: CASSLVTAEEGYTF. The CDR3 DNA is TGTGCCAGCAGCTTAGTCACAGCCGAGGAGGGCTACACCTTC.

This rearrangement joins TRBV25-1 to TRBJ1-1; 7 bases map to TRBD1. V was pared by 7 bases and J by 3 bases, with 11 bases of the junction left unmatched. This CDR3 is built from 15 residues. Germline CDR1 and CDR2: MGHDK and SYGVNS. CDR3 amino acids: CASIGAGGEYTEAFF. The CDR3 DNA sequence: TGTGCCAGCATTGGGGCAGGGGGTGAGTACACTGAAGCTTTCTTT.

The chain joins TRBV5-8 to TRBJ1-1; TRBD1 might be the D (6 bases). There are 15 residues in the CDR3. Germline assignment: CDR1 SGHTS and CDR2 YDEGEE. Trimming removed 4 bases at V and 1 base at J, with 14 bases between. In DNA, the CDR3 is TGTGCCAGCAGCGCCTACGTAGGGGGGAACACTGAAGCTTTCTTT. This translates into CASSAYVGGNTEAFF.

This clone was detected only a few times. This chain uses TRBV6-5 with TRBJ1-1; 10 nucleotides match TRBD1. CDR3 length equals 15 residues. Losses at the gene ends were 5 bases for V and 7 bases for J; bases not matched to a gene: 10. Per germline, CDR1 MNHEY and CDR2 SVGAGI. The CDR3 DNA sequence: TGTGCCAGCAGTCCTAGGGACAGGGGAAGGGGTGAAGCTTTCTTT. It yields the protein CASSPRDRGRGEAFF.

This chain connects TRBV13 to TRBJ2-3; no clear D gene. Trimming took off 5 bases at V and 1 base at J, with 16 bases between the two ends. The CDR3 is 16 residues long. Germline V gene sequence: CDR1 PRHDT, CDR2 FYEKMQ (reference sequence). DNA of the CDR3: TGTGCCAGCAGCCGCGAGGCTACTACCGGCACAGATACGCAGTATTTT. Translation gives CASSREATTGTDTQYF. Drawing the rest from reference TRBV13 and TRBJ2-3, the complete variable domain is AAGVIQSPRHLIKEKRETATLKCYPIPRHDTVYWYQQGPGQDPQFLISFYEKMQSDKGSIPDRFSAQQFSDYHSELNMSSLELGDSALYFCASSREATTGTDTQYFGPGTRLTVL.

The CDR3 DNA follows: TGTGCCAGCAGCCAAGGGGGACCGAGCTATGGCTACACCTTC. Protein: CASSQGGPSYGYTF. The rearrangement joins TRBV3-1 (or the pseudogene TRBV3-2) to TRBJ1-2; a weak D match, TRBD1 (5 bases). The CDR3 spans 14 residues. The V gene's germline CDR1 is LGHDT and CDR2 YNNKEL (reference sequence). V was shortened by 1 base and J by 4 bases, with 10 bases between the two germline ends.

This clone was counted a single time. This chain uses TRBV4-3 with TRBJ1-2; 7 nucleotides agree with TRBD1. This CDR3 is 17 amino acids long. Germline lookup yields CDR1 LGHNA and CDR2 YSLEER. Trimming took 4 bases from V and 8 from J; bases not matched to a gene: 19. CDR3 region: CASSRASEGTGVGGYTF. The CDR3 bases are TGCGCCAGCAGCCGAGCGAGCGAGGGTACAGGGGTAGGGGGCTACACCTTC.

In this sample, this clone turned up once. The chain employs TRBV7-8 and TRBJ1-2; tentative D call: TRBD1 (5 bases). V was pared by 5 bases and J by 6 bases, with 13 bases between. Germline CDR1 is SGHVS and CDR2 is FQNEAQ. CDR3 length equals 13 residues. The CDR3 sequence is CASSLLQGHGYTF. In nucleotides, the CDR3 is TGTGCCAGCAGCCTACTCCAGGGTCATGGCTACACCTTC. The full variable domain, its missing parts supplied by reference TRBV7-8 and TRBJ1-2, is GAGVSQSPRYKVAKRGQDVALRCDPISGHVSLFWYQQALGQGPEFLTYFQNEAQLDKSGLPSDRFFAERPEGSVSTLKIQRTQQEDSAVYLCASSLLQGHGYTFGSGTRLTVV.

This clone was counted between two and nine times. The chain employs TRBV19 and TRBJ2-2, with 7 positions matching TRBD1. The germline gives CDR1 LNHDA, CDR2 SQIVND (reference sequence). V dropped 3 bases and J dropped 3; count of bases not matched to a gene: 4. The CDR3 covers 15 residues. Here the CDR3 DNA reads TGTGCCAGTAGTATGGGCAGGGGGTACACCGGGGAGCTGTTTTTT. Amino acids: CASSMGRGYTGELFF. Drawing the rest from reference TRBV19 and TRBJ2-2, the complete variable domain is DGGITQSPKYLFRKEGQNVTLSCEQNLNHDAMYWYRQDPGQGLRLIYYSQIVNDFQKGDIAEGYSVSREKKESFPLTVTSAQKNPTAFYLCASSMGRGYTGELFFGEGSRLTVL.

The chain combines TRBV6-5 with TRBJ2-7; D perhaps matches TRBD2 (7 bases). This CDR3 has 16 residues. V gave up 3 bases and J gave up 5 bases, with 20 bases separating them. From germline, CDR1 is MNHEY and CDR2 SVGAGI. The CDR3 DNA follows: TGTGCCAGCAGTTATAGGCGGGGGCTCCCGAGCGACGAGCAGTACTTC. Translation gives CASSYRRGLPSDEQYF.